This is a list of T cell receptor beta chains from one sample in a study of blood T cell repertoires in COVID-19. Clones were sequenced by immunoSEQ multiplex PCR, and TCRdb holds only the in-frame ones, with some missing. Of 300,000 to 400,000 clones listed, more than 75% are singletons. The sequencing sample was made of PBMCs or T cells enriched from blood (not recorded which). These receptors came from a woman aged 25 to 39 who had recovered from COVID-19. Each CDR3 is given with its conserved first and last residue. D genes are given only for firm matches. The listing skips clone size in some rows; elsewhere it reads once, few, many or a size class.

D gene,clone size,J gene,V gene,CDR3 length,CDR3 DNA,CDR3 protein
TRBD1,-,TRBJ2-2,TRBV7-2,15,TGTGCCAGCAGCCACAGGGGTGAGAACACCGGGGAGCTGTTTTTT,CASSHRGENTGELFF
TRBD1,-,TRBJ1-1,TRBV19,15,TGTGCCAGTAGGCCCGGGACAGGAGCAAACACTGAAGCTTTCTTT,CASRPGTGANTEAFF
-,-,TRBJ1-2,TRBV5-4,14,TGTGCCAGCGGCGCCCCCGGGACTAACTATGGCTACACCTTC,CASGAPGTNYGYTF
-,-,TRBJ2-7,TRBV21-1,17,TGTGCCAGCAGCAAACCCAAGGCGGGACAGATAAACTACGAGCAGTACTTC,CASSKPKAGQINYEQYF
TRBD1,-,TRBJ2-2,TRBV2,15,TGTGCCAGCAGTGACCGGACAGGGGGCACCGGGGAGCTGTTTTTT,CASSDRTGGTGELFF
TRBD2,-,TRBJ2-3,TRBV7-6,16,TGTGCCAGCAGCCGACCGCGTCGGGGGGGTGGAGATACGCAGTATTTT,CASSRPRRGGGDTQYF
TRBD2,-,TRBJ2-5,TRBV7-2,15,TGTGCCAGCAGCTTTACGGGGGGGCTATCGGAGACCCAGTACTTC,CASSFTGGLSETQYF
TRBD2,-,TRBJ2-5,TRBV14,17,TGTGCCAGCAGCCAAGGGGACACTAGCGGGGGAAGAGAGACCCAGTACTTC,CASSQGDTSGGRETQYF
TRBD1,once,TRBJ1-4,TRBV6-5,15,TGTGCCAGCAGCATACGGACAGGGTCTCATGAAAAACTGTTTTTT,CASSIRTGSHEKLFF
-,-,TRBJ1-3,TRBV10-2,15,TGCGCCAGCAGCCTTTCTGCGGGAGATGGAAACACCATATATTTT,CASSLSAGDGNTIYF